This T cell receptor beta chain originates from a study of blood T cell repertoires in COVID-19. On the study more broadly: PBMCs, B-cell-depleted T cells, or T cells provided the cDNA or gDNA that made up the material.

In the authors' workflow: Counts of nucleated cells, estimated from reference gene primer amplification, were obtained. TCRdb's copy holds only in-frame clones and misses some; the assay was immunoSEQ multiplex PCR. V, J and clone size reflect that table, while D and trimming were determined from the DNA. The sample includes about 100,000 clones, 86% of them seen just once. Trimming shortened V by 3 bases and J by 5 bases, and 5 bases separated the two germline ends. The CDR3 is made up of 11 amino acids. CDR1 and CDR2 (germline): WNHNN, SYGVQD (reference sequence). Those enrolled, adults aged roughly 18 to 100 years, came from 24 US areas.

The clonotype was recovered from a woman aged 45-65 years who had recovered from COVID-19. The chain recombines TRBV10-1 with TRBJ2-7; TRBD1 is a possible D gene (5 bases). Specimen: PBMCs or T cells enriched from blood (not recorded which). The CDR3 sequence: CASSEGDEQYF. The CDR3 nucleotides read TGCGCCAGCAGTGAAGGGGACGAGCAGTACTTC.